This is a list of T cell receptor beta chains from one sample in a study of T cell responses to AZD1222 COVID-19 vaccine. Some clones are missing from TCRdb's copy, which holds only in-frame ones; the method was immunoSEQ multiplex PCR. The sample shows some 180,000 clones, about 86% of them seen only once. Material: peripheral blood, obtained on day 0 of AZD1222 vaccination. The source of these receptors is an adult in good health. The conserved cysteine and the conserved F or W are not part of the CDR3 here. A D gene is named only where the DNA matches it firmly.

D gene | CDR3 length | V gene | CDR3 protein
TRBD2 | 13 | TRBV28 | ASSATSGNSYEQY
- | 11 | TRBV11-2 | ASRSISRETQY
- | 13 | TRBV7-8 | ASSLRVGGIYGYT
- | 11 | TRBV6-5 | ASSYKATDTQY
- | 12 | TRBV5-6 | ASSLDSNVYGYT
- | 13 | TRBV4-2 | ASSQGMTSTDTQY
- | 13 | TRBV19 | ASSIPGGLGYGYT
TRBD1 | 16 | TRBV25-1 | ASSSTRGTASYQETQY
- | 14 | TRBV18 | ASSPGSDRLNTEAF
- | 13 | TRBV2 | ASMGRIGAKNIQY
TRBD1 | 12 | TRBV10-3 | AITSDRGRTEAF
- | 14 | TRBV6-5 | ASSYLRRGLQETQY
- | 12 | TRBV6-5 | ASSPGEYSGELF
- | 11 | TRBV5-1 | ASNLPGEDTQY
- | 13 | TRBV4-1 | ASSPSEGVNTEAF
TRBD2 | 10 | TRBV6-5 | ASSWGGDTQY
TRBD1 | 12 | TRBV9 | ASSDRDRQETQY
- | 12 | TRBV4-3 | ASSQVRAQSPLH
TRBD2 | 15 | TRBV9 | ASSTLSGGALYNEQF
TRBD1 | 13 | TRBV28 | ASSAGQGGLEKLF
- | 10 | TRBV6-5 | ASSYVGTEAF
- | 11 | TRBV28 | ASRLDFITEAF
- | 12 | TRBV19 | ASSTRAILDEQF
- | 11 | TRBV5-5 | ASSWSRTDTQY
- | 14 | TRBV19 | ASSIAWDLYTDTQY
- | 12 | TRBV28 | ASSSRDKVYGYT
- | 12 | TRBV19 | ASSNDRWGETQY
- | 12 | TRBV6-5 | ASSPSWRDQPQH
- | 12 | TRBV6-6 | ASAGTAGGKPQH
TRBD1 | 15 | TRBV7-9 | ASSTPPGQGASGELF
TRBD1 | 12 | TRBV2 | ASSPGGRNQPQH
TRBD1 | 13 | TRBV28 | ASSLPGTGGGGYT
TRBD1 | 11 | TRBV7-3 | ASSLTGDSEAF
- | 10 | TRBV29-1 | SVGILNTEAF
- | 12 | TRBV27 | ASSLLESSYEQY
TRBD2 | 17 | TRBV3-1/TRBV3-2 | ASSQVNTGTSGSRDTQY
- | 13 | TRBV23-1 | ASRQSPGLIYGYT
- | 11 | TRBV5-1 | ASRDRLNTEAF